The source of this TCR beta chain is a study of T cell responses to AZD1222 COVID-19 vaccine. Findings and limits, study-wide: Unmutated variant regions reportedly attract nearly half of all spike-specific TCRs. Donor demographics were predominantly white British with a female majority; clonal diversity may be underestimated. It was only a handful of AZD1222 recipients who were seropositive at baseline. Across the whole spike, CD4 TCRs peaked at regions 160-218 and 743-854.

The CDR3 consists of 12 residues. V shed 6 bases and J shed 0 bases, with 6 bases lying between them. Germline loops: CDR1 MDHEN, CDR2 SYDVKM. TCRdb keeps only in-frame clones here, not all; method: immunoSEQ multiplex PCR. The sample carries under 300,000 clones, 85% to 95% recorded once. On this clone: Its target is unknown.

The sample consisted of peripheral blood, taken on day 0 of AZD1222 vaccination. The gene calls are TRBV28 and TRBJ2-7; D assignment may be TRBD1 or TRBD2 (5 bases each). This sequence originates from an adult in good health. CDR3 amino acids: CASRGDSYEQYF. The CDR3 region has the DNA TGTGCCAGCAGGGGGGACTCCTACGAGCAGTACTTC. The whole variable domain, filled in from reference TRBV28 and TRBJ2-7, reads DVKVTQSSRYLVKRTGEKVFLECVQDMDHENMFWYRQDPGLGLRLIYFSYDVKMKEKGDIPEGYSVSREKKERFSLILESASTNQTSMYLCASRGDSYEQYFGPGTRLTVT.